The 22 T cell receptor beta chains listed next were all sequenced from one sample in a study of cytomegalovirus exposure and HLA in healthy donors. PCR was performed using 60 Vbeta and 13 Jbeta primers. Profiled with immunoSEQ multiplex PCR; TCRdb holds only in-frame clones, not every one. The table lists 150,000 to 200,000 clones, approximately 70% of them singletons, with about 1.7% in the top ten. Sequencing was performed on PBMCs. These receptors were collected from a woman aged 25 to 39 in good health and CMV-seronegative.

This clone was recorded a few times. This chain links TRBV27 with TRBJ2-7; D is ambiguous. V lost 5 bases and J lost 0, with 11 bases in between. CDR1 MNHEY and CDR2 SMNVEV come from the germline V gene (reference sequence). The CDR3 is 14 amino acids. The DNA of the CDR3 is TGTGCCAGCAGTCCCTCGCGGTCCTCCTACGAGCAGTACTTC. This sequence encodes CASSPSRSSYEQYF.

The V call is TRBV18, the J call TRBJ1-4; 7 positions agree with TRBD1. Germline CDR1 is KGHSH and CDR2 is LQKENI. The ends lost 6 bases at V and 0 bases at J; junction bases unmatched: 13. The CDR3 totals 18 residues. This CDR3 reads CASSRNVGQAATNEKLFF. CDR3 coding DNA: TGTGCCAGCTCCCGAAACGTAGGACAGGCTGCAACTAATGAAAAACTGTTTTTT.

The chain joins TRBV7-9 to TRBJ1-2; TRBD1 aligns across 8 bases. Germline trimming cut 5 bases from V and 4 bases from J; bases unmatched to any gene: 6. Germline CDR1 reads SEHNR; CDR2 reads FQNEAQ (reference sequence). CDR3 length: 14 amino acids. In DNA, the CDR3 is TGTGCCAGCAGCCAGACAGGGGTTGGCTATGGCTACACCTTC. Translating it yields CASSQTGVGYGYTF.

This chain joins TRBV9 and TRBJ2-1; D not certain. CDR1 is SGDLS, CDR2 YYNGEE, per germline. V dropped 0 bases and J dropped 2 bases, with 21 bases sitting between them. The CDR3 extends over 19 amino acids. CDR3 sequence reads: CASSVDTLWSAQTYNEQFF. DNA for the CDR3: TGTGCCAGCAGCGTAGATACATTATGGAGCGCACAAACCTACAATGAGCAGTTCTTC.

The V and J genes are TRBV30 and TRBJ2-5; 7 positions agree with TRBD2. The CDR3 consists of 17 residues. Germline values: CDR1 GTSNPN, CDR2 SVGIG (reference sequence). V lost 0 bases to trimming and J lost 1 base; unmatched junction nucleotides: 11. The DNA of the CDR3 is TGTGCCTGGAGTGTAGCTAGGAGTGCTAGCGGCCAAGAGACCCAGTACTTC. This translates into CAWSVARSASGQETQYF.

The J gene is TRBJ1-5, the V gene TRBV19, with 7 bases identical to TRBD1. Looked up from germline, CDR1 is LNHDA and CDR2 is SQIVND (reference sequence). V lost 11 bases to trimming and J lost 2 bases; unmatched junction nucleotides: 12. CDR3 length equals 15 residues. CDR3 protein: CAGSTGYNGNQPQHF. In DNA, the CDR3 is TGTGCCGGCTCGACAGGGTATAACGGCAATCAGCCCCAGCATTTT.

J is TRBJ1-3 and V is TRBV15; D is perhaps TRBD1 (5 bases). There are 15 residues in the CDR3. CDR1 LNHNV and CDR2 YYDKDF come from the germline V gene (reference sequence). V was pared by 4 bases and J by 3 bases, with 13 bases between. The CDR3 DNA follows: TGTGCCACCAGCACCCGGGGGAGTGTTGGAAACACCATATATTTT. Translation: CATSTRGSVGNTIYF.

The genes are TRBV27 and TRBJ2-1; 11 bases map to TRBD2. V lost 5 bases, J lost 10 bases, and 10 bases stayed unmatched. This CDR3 has 15 residues. Germline V gene data show CDR1 as MNHEY and CDR2 as SMNVEV (reference sequence). The CDR3 protein is CASSTGLADAVEQFF. The CDR3 coding sequence is TGTGCCAGCAGTACGGGACTAGCGGATGCCGTGGAGCAGTTCTTC.

This clone has just one count. The CDR3 protein is CASSLAGPAYYGYTF. As DNA, the CDR3 is TGTGCCAGCAGCTTAGCGGGGCCCGCTTACTATGGCTACACCTTC. The chain couples TRBV7-8 to TRBJ1-2; a possible D gene is TRBD1 (5 bases). Germline V lookup: CDR1 SGHVS, CDR2 FQNEAQ. Trimming shortened V by 0 bases and J by 3 bases, and 11 bases separated the two germline ends. The CDR3 contains 15 residues.

This clone has only a few counts. The V gene is TRBV7-9, the J gene TRBJ2-7; TRBD2 is a possible D gene (7 bases). The CDR3 totals 13 residues. Germline V gene sequence: CDR1 SEHNR, CDR2 FQNEAQ (reference sequence). Trimming pared 6 bases from V and 5 bases from J, leaving 14 bases between. The CDR3 nucleotides read TGTGCCAGCAGGGGGGAGGGGGGCCACGAGCAGTACTTC. It specifies CASRGEGGHEQYF.

The chain's CDR3 is CASSPLGLADNEQFF. As DNA, the CDR3 is TGTGCCAGCAGCCCCCTCGGACTAGCGGACAATGAGCAGTTCTTC. The rearrangement links TRBV9 to TRBJ2-1; 10 positions agree with TRBD2. The V segment lost 4 bases and the J segment 5 bases; nucleotides outside the gene matches: 6. The V gene's germline CDR1 is SGDLS and CDR2 YYNGEE. The CDR3 contains 15 residues.

V usage is TRBV9 and J usage is TRBJ2-3; TRBD2 matches 12 bases. This CDR3 contains 14 residues. Germline trimming cut 4 bases from V and 5 bases from J; bases unmatched to any gene: 2. Germline V CDR1 and CDR2: SGDLS, YYNGEE. The DNA of the CDR3 is TGTGCCAGCAGCCGACTAGCGGGGGTAGATACGCAGTATTTT. Translation: CASSRLAGVDTQYF.

This chain links TRBV25-1 with TRBJ1-1; D is perhaps TRBD1 (6 bases). The CDR3 runs to 13 residues. Germline V gene data show CDR1 as MGHDK and CDR2 as SYGVNS. Trimming cost V 7 bases and J 4 bases, with 13 bases left between them. The CDR3 region has the DNA TGTGCCAGCACCTTTGGGGGCTCCACTGAAGCTTTCTTT. Its protein is CASTFGGSTEAFF.

The table lists this clone with a few counts. V is TRBV9 and J is TRBJ2-1, with a weak D call TRBD2 (6 bases). CDR1 and CDR2 from the germline V gene are SGDLS and YYNGEE. CDR3 length equals 13 residues. The germline V and J ends were trimmed by 5 bases and 8 bases, with 14 bases remaining between them. The CDR3 coding sequence is TGTGCCAGCAGTTTAAGACTAGACCATGAGCAGTTCTTC. Translating it yields CASSLRLDHEQFF.

The sample holds a few counts of this clone. The chain couples TRBV7-8 to TRBJ2-7; 8 bases fit TRBD2. The CDR3 is 14 residues long. The germline V gene has CDR1 SGHVS and CDR2 FQNEAQ. J lost 3 bases, V lost 5 bases, and 6 bases had no gene match. The CDR3 region is CASSPTSGFYEQYF. CDR3 DNA sequence: TGTGCCAGCAGCCCCACTAGCGGATTCTACGAGCAGTACTTC.

This clone appeared a few times. Other DNA sequences in the sample encode the same CDR3. The chain recombines TRBV7-7 with TRBJ2-5, with D uncertain. The germline V gene has CDR1 SSHAT and CDR2 FNYEAQ (reference sequence). Trimming took 1 base from V and 5 from J, leaving 14 bases between them. CDR3 size: 15 residues. This CDR3 reads CASSLVPFGAETQYF. The CDR3 DNA follows: TGTGCCAGCAGCTTAGTTCCCTTCGGAGCCGAGACCCAGTACTTC.

The V gene is TRBV29-1, the J gene TRBJ2-7; TRBD1 matches 10 bases. The V gene's germline CDR1 is SQVTM and CDR2 ANQGSEA. The CDR3 totals 15 residues. After removal of 3 bases from V and 7 bases from J, the junction contained 12 bases not matched to a gene. CDR3 nucleotide sequence: TGCAGCGTTGAGGGGTTCGGGACAGGGGTGGGTGAGCAGTACTTC. Amino acid sequence: CSVEGFGTGVGEQYF.

The chain has TRBV5-1 and TRBJ2-7; 7 positions agree with TRBD1. The germline V gene encodes CDR1 SGHRS and CDR2 YFSETQ. V lost 3 bases and J lost 1; bases outside the gene matches: 10. CDR3 size: 16 residues. CDR3 residues: CASSSDRAGMSYEQYF. For the CDR3, the DNA is TGCGCCAGCAGCTCAGACAGGGCTGGAATGTCCTACGAGCAGTACTTC.

The J gene is TRBJ2-2, the V gene TRBV4-2, with D unclear. Trimming pared 0 bases from V and 7 bases from J, leaving 12 bases between. Germline V gene sequence: CDR1 LGHNA, CDR2 YNFKEQ. CDR3 length: 15 amino acids. CDR3 DNA: TGTGCCAGCAGCCAAGAGACTTCCTTCTACGGGGAGCTGTTTTTT. This encodes CASSQETSFYGELFF.

V and J are TRBV2 and TRBJ1-2; the D gene is possibly TRBD1 (5 bases). The CDR3 sequence is 13 residues long. Germline V gives CDR1 SNHLY, CDR2 FYNNEI. The V end was cut by 5 bases, the J end by 3 bases, with 10 bases between. The CDR3 coding sequence is TGTGCCAGCAGTCTACAGGAATACTATGGCTACACCTTC. Translated: CASSLQEYYGYTF.

Only one count was recorded for this clone. The rearrangement uses TRBV19 and TRBJ1-5; D is uncertain. The CDR3 runs 15 residues. V was clipped by 3 bases and J by 0 bases, with 9 bases between them. The germline gives CDR1 LNHDA, CDR2 SQIVND (reference sequence). CDR3 DNA: TGTGCCAGTAGTATTACGGTATATAGCAATCAGCCCCAGCATTTT. Its translation is CASSITVYSNQPQHF.

The J gene is TRBJ2-1, the V gene TRBV5-6; maybe TRBD1 (5 bases). CDR1 SGHDT and CDR2 YYEEEE come from the germline V gene. The CDR3 sequence is 15 residues long. Trimming cost V 4 bases and J 6 bases, with 17 bases left between them. The CDR3 sequence is CASSPITTGRNEQFF. The CDR3 DNA reads TGTGCCAGCAGCCCCATCACCACAGGACGCAATGAGCAGTTCTTC.